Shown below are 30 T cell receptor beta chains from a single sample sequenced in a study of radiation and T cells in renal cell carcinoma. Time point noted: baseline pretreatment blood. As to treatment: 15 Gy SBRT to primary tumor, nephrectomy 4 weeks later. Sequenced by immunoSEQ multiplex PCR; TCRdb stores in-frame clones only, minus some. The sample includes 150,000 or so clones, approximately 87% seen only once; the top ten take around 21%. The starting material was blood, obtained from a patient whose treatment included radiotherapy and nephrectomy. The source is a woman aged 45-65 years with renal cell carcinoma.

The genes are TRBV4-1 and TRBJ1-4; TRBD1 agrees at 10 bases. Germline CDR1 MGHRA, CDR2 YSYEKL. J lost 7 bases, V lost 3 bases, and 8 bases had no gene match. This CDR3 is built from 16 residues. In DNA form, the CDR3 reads TGCGCCAGCAGCCAGGGACGGACAGGGGGTGGTGAAAAACTGTTTTTT. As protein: CASSQGRTGGGEKLFF.

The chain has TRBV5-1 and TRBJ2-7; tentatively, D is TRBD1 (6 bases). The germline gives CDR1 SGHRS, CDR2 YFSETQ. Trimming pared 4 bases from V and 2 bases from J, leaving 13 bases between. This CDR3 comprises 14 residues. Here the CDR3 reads CASSLRQDPYEQYF. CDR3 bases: TGCGCCAGCAGCCTACGACAGGATCCCTACGAGCAGTACTTC. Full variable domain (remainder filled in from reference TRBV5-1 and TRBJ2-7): KAGVTQTPRYLIKTRGQQVTLSCSPISGHRSVSWYQQTPGQGLQFLFEYFSETQRNKGNFPGRFSGRQFSNSRSEMNVSTLELGDSALYLCASSLRQDPYEQYFGPGTRLTVT.

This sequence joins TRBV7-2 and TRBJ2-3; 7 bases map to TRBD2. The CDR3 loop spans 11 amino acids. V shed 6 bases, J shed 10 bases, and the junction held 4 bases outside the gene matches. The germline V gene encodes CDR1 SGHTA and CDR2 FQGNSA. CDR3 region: CASRGEGAQYF. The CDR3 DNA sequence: TGTGCCAGCAGGGGGGAGGGAGCGCAGTATTTT.

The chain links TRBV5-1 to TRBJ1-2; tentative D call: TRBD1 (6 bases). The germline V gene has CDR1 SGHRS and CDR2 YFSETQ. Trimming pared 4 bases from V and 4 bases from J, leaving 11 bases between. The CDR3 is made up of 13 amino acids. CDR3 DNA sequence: TGCGCCAGCAGCCAGGACAGCAGCTATGGCTACACCTTC. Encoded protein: CASSQDSSYGYTF.

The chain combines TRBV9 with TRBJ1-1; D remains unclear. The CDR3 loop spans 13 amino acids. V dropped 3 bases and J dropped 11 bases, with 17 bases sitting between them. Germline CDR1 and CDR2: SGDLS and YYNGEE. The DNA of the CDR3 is TGTGCCAGCAGCGCCGCTACTGAGTCTGGGGCTTTCTTT. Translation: CASSAATESGAFF.

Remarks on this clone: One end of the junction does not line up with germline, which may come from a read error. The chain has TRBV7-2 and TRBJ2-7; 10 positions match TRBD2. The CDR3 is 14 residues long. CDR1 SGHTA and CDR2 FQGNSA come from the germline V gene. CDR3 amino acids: CASSPAAGGYVQYF. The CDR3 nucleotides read TGTGCCAGCAGCCCCGCAGCGGGAGGGTACGTGCAGTACTTC.

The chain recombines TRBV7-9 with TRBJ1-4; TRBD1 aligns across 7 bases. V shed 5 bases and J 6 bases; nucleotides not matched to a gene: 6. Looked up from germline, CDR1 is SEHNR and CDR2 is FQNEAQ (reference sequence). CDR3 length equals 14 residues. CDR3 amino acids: CASSHRDSDEKLFF. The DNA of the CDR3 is TGTGCCAGCAGCCACAGGGACAGTGATGAAAAACTGTTTTTT.

The CDR3 DNA reads TGTGCCAGCAGTGAAACCAGGGGTGAAGCTTTCTTT. It translates to CASSETRGEAFF. This rearrangement joins TRBV2 to TRBJ1-1; a weak D match, TRBD1 (6 bases). CDR1 and CDR2 from the germline V gene are SNHLY and FYNNEI. V dropped 2 bases and J dropped 7 bases, with 8 bases sitting between them. The CDR3 runs 12 residues.

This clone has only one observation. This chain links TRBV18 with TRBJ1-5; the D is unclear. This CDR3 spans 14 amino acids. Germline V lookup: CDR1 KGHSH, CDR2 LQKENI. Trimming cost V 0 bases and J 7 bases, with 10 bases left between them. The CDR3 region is CASSPPPSGQPQHF. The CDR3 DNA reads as TGTGCCAGCTCACCACCTCCCTCGGGGCAGCCCCAGCATTTT.

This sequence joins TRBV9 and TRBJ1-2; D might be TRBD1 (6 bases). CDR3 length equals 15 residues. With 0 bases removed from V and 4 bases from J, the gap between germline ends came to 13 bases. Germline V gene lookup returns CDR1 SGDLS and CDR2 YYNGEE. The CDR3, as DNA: TGTGCCAGCAGCGTAGCGGCAGGGGCAATCTATGGCTACACCTTC. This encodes CASSVAAGAIYGYTF.

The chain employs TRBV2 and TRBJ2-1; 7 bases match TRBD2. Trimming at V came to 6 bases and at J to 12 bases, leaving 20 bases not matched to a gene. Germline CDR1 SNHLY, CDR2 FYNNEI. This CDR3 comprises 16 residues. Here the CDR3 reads CASSDTSAGVDMWQFF. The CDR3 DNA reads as TGTGCCAGCAGCGATACTAGTGCGGGGGTCGACATGTGGCAGTTCTTC.

As DNA, the CDR3 is TGTGCCAGCGAAGGGGGGACCATTAACTATGGCTACACCTTC. Protein: CASEGGTINYGYTF. The chain joins TRBV25-1 to TRBJ1-2; a weak D match, TRBD1 (6 bases). Trimming pared 8 bases from V and 1 base from J, leaving 14 bases between. CDR3 length: 14 amino acids. Germline V gives CDR1 MGHDK, CDR2 SYGVNS.

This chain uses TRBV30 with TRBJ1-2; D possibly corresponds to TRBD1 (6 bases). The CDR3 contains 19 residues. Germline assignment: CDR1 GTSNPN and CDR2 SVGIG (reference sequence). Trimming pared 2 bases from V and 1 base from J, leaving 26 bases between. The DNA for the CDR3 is TGTGCCTGGAGTCCTTTCTTGGGGGCCTTTTTCGGGAGTAACTATGGCTACACCTTC. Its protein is CAWSPFLGAFFGSNYGYTF.

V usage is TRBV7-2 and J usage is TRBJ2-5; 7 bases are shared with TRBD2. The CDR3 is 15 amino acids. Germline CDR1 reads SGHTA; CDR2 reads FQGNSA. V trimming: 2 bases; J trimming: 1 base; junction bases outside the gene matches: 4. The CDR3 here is CASSLWGGGQETQYF. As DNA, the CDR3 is TGTGCCAGCAGCTTATGGGGCGGGGGCCAAGAGACCCAGTACTTC.

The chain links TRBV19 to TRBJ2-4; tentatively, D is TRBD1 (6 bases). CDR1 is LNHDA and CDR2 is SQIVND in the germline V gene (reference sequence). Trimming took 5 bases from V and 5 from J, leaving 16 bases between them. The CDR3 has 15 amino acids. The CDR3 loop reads CASSVSRDTENIQYF. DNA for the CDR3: TGTGCCAGTAGTGTATCCCGGGACACGGAAAACATTCAGTACTTC.

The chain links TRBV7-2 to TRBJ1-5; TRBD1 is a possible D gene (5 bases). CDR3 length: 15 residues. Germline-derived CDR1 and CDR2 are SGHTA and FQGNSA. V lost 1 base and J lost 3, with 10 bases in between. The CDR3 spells CASSLGTQINQPQHF. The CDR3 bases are TGTGCCAGCAGCTTAGGGACACAAATCAATCAGCCCCAGCATTTT.

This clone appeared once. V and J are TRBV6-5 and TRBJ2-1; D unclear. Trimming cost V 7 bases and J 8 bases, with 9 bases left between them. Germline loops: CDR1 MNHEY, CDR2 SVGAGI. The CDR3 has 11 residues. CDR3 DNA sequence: TGTGCCAGCAACAAATTGGATGAGCAGTTCTTC. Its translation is CASNKLDEQFF.

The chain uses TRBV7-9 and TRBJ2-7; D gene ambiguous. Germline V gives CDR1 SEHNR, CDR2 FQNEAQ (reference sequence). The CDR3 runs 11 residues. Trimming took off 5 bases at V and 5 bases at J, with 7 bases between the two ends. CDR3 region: CASSPDHEQYF. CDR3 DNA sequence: TGTGCCAGCAGCCCCGACCACGAGCAGTACTTC. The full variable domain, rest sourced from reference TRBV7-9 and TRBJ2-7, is DTGVSQNPRHKITKRGQNVTFRCDPISEHNRLYWYRQTLGQGPEFLTYFQNEAQLEKSRLLSDRFSAERPKGSFSTLEIQRTEQGDSAMYLCASSPDHEQYFGPGTRLTVT.

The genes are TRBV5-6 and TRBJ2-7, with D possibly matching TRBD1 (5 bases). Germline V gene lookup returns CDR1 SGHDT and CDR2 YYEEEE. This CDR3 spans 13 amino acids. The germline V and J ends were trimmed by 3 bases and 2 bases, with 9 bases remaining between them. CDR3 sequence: CASSSAGTYEQYF. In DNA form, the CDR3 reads TGTGCCAGCAGCTCAGCAGGGACCTACGAGCAGTACTTC.

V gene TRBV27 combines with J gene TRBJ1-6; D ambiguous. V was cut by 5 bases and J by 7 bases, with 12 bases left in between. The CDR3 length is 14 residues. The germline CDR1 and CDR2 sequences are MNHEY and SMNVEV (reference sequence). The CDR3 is CASSLRTGNSPLHF. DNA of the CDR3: TGTGCCAGCAGTCTCCGGACGGGAAATTCACCCCTCCACTTT.

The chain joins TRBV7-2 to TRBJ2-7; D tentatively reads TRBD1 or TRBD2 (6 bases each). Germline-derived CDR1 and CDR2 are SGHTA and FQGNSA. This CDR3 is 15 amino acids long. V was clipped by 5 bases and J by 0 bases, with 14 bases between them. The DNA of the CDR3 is TGTGCCAGCAGCCCCTCGGGGGCCAGCTCCTACGAGCAGTACTTC. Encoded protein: CASSPSGASSYEQYF.

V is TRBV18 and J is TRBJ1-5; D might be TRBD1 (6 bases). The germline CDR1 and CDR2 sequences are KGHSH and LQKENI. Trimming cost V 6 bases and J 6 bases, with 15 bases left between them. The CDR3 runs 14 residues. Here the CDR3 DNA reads TGTGCCAGCTCGGGGGCCAAAAATGGTCAGCCCCAGCATTTT. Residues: CASSGAKNGQPQHF.

The DNA for the CDR3 is TGTGCCAGCAGTGCCGGGACAGAGAACACTGAAGCTTTCTTT. It codes for CASSAGTENTEAFF. V and J are TRBV6-1 and TRBJ1-1, with 7 bases fitting TRBD1. V dropped 4 bases and J dropped 1; count of bases not matched to a gene: 3. The length of the CDR3 is 14 residues. Germline V CDR1 and CDR2: MNHNS, SASEGT.

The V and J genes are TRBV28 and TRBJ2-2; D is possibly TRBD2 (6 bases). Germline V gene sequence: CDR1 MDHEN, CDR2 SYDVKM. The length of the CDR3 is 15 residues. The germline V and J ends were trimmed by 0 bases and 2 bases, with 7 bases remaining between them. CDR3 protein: CASSLWGLNTGELFF. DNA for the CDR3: TGTGCCAGCAGTTTATGGGGACTTAACACCGGGGAGCTGTTTTTT.

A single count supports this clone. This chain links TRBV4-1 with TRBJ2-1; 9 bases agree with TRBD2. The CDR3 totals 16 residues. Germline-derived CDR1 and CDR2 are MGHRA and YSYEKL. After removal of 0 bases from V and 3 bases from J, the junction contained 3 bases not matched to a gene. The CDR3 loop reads CASSQEAGGSYNEQFF. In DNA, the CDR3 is TGCGCCAGCAGCCAAGAGGCGGGGGGGAGCTACAATGAGCAGTTCTTC.

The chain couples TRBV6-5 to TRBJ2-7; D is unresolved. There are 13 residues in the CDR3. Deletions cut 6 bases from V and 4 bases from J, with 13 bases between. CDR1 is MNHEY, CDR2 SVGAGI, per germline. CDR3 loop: CASSLHSSYEQYF. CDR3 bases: TGTGCCAGCAGCCTTCATTCCTCGTACGAGCAGTACTTC.

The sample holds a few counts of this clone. CDR3 nucleotides: TGCGCCAGCAGCCAATCGGGAGTGTATGGCTACACCTTC. Translated, it gives CASSQSGVYGYTF. This chain connects TRBV4-3 to TRBJ1-2; unclear D gene. V was clipped by 2 bases and J by 5 bases, with 9 bases between them. This CDR3 spans 13 amino acids. Germline V gives CDR1 LGHNA, CDR2 YSLEER.

CDR3 DNA sequence: TGCGCCAGCAGCTTACAGGGATCCGACTACGAGCAGTACTTC. Translating gives CASSLQGSDYEQYF. V and J are TRBV5-1 and TRBJ2-7; tentative D call: TRBD1 (6 bases). The CDR3 extends over 14 amino acids. Germline lookup yields CDR1 SGHRS and CDR2 YFSETQ. The V gene lost 2 bases and the J gene lost 3 bases, with 12 bases spanning the gap.

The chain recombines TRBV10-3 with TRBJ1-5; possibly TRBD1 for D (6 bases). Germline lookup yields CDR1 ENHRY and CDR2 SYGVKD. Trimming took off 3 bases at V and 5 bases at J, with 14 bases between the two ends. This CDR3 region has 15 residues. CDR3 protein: CAISDPGRGDQPQHF. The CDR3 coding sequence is TGTGCCATCAGTGACCCCGGCAGGGGAGATCAGCCCCAGCATTTT.

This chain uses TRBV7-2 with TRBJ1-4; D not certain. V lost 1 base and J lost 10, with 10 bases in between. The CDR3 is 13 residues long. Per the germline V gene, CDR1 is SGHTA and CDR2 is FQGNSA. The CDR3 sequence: CASSLDTVGKLFF. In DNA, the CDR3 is TGTGCCAGCAGCTTAGATACGGTTGGAAAACTGTTTTTT.